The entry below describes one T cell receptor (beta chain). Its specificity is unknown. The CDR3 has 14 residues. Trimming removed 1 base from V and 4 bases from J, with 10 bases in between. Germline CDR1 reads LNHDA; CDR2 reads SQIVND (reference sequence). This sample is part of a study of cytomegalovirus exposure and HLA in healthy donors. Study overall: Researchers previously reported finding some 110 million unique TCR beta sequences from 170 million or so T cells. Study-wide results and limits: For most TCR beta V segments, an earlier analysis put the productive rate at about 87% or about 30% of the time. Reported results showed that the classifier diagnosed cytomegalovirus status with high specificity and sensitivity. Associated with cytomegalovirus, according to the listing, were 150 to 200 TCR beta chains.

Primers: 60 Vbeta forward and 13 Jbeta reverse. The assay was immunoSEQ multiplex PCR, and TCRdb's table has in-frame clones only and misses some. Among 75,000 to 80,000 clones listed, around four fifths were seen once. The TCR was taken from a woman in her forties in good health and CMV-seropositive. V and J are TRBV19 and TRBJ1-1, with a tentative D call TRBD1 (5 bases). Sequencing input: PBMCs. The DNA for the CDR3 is TGTGCCAGTAGTATAGGAACAGGATCCACTGAAGCTTTCTTT. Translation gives CASSIGTGSTEAFF.